The rows below give T cell receptor beta chains drawn from one sample of a study of PD-1 blockade in classical Hodgkin lymphoma. Generated by immunoSEQ multiplex PCR, the TCRdb table keeps only in-frame clones and is missing some. The data hold 99,000 or so clones, with roughly nine tenths observed a single time. The source was peripheral blood mononuclear cells (PBMCs), collected before the fourth cycle of nivolumab. Receptors were obtained from a human donor with classical Hodgkin lymphoma. Each CDR3 is given with its conserved first and last residue. The D gene is left open where the match is weak. The listing skips clone size in some rows; elsewhere it reads once, few, many or a size class.

clone size | J gene | V gene | D gene | CDR3 protein | CDR3 DNA
NA | TRBJ2-7 | TRBV7-9 | NA | CASSFRDTLPYEQYF | TGTGCCAGCAGCTTCCGGGACACCCTTCCCTACGAGCAGTACTTC
NA | TRBJ1-1 | TRBV4-1 | NA | CASSFTGTTEAFF | TGCGCCAGCAGCTTCACAGGGACCACTGAAGCTTTCTTT
NA | TRBJ1-1 | TRBV27 | NA | CASSFGRMNTEAFF | TGTGCCAGCAGTTTCGGAAGGATGAACACTGAAGCTTTCTTT
many | TRBJ1-5 | TRBV5-8 | NA | CASSPRTGNQPQHF | TGTGCCAGCAGCCCTCGGACGGGGAATCAGCCCCAGCATTTT
NA | TRBJ2-1 | TRBV5-1 | TRBD2 | CASSPFAGGGGNEQFF | TGCGCCAGCAGCCCCTTTGCGGGAGGGGGCGGAAATGAGCAGTTCTTC
NA | TRBJ2-7 | TRBV7-2 | TRBD2 | CASSSVASGSYEQYF | TGTGCCAGCAGCTCCGTAGCTAGCGGGTCCTACGAGCAGTACTTC
NA | TRBJ2-1 | TRBV28 | TRBD2 | CASNSGASGRLSGEQFF | TGTGCCAGCAATTCTGGTGCTAGCGGGAGACTTAGCGGTGAGCAGTTCTTC
NA | TRBJ2-2 | TRBV4-3 | NA | CASSPRATGAGELFF | TGCGCCAGCAGCCCCCGGGCTACGGGGGCCGGGGAGCTGTTTTTT
NA | TRBJ2-3 | TRBV18 | TRBD1 | CASSPDRASTDTQYF | TGTGCCAGCTCACCCGACAGGGCCAGCACAGATACGCAGTATTTT
NA | TRBJ2-6 | TRBV7-6 | NA | CASSSGSTYSGANVLTF | TGTGCCAGCAGCTCCGGGTCTACCTACTCTGGGGCCAACGTCCTGACTTTC
NA | TRBJ2-7 | TRBV4-1 | NA | CASSQETWGEQYF | TGCGCCAGCAGCCAAGAAACCTGGGGGGAGCAGTACTTC
NA | TRBJ1-1 | TRBV29-1 | NA | CSVIKNTEAFF | TGCAGCGTCATCAAGAACACTGAAGCTTTCTTT
few | TRBJ1-5 | TRBV10-2 | NA | CASSPSGGNQPQHF | TGCGCCAGCAGTCCCAGTGGTGGTAATCAGCCCCAGCATTTT
once | TRBJ2-7 | TRBV28 | NA | CASSITYEQYF | TGTGCCAGCAGTATCACCTACGAGCAGTACTTC
NA | TRBJ2-2 | TRBV27 | NA | CASSLSGYTGELFF | TGTGCCAGCAGTTTATCGGGGTACACCGGGGAGCTGTTTTTT
NA | TRBJ2-6 | TRBV2 | TRBD1 | CASRWDRATDSGANVLTF | TGTGCCAGCAGATGGGACAGAGCCACGGACTCTGGGGCCAACGTCCTGACTTTC
NA | TRBJ1-1 | TRBV2 | NA | CASSELLDTEAFF | TGTGCCAGCAGTGAATTGTTGGACACTGAAGCTTTCTTT
NA | TRBJ2-2 | TRBV27 | NA | CASISNSGTGELFF | TGTGCCAGCATTTCTAACTCGGGCACCGGGGAGCTGTTTTTT
NA | TRBJ2-2 | TRBV7-2 | TRBD2 | CASSPSPKVAGLTGELFF | TGTGCCAGCAGCCCCTCCCCGAAGGTAGCGGGCCTCACCGGGGAGCTGTTTTTT
NA | TRBJ2-7 | TRBV4-2 | NA | CASSQDTYEQYF | TGTGCCAGCAGCCAAGATACCTACGAGCAGTACTTC
NA | TRBJ2-2 | TRBV7-9 | TRBD2 | CASSSGLAGAGTGELFF | TGTGCCAGCAGCTCGGGACTAGCGGGAGCGGGCACCGGGGAGCTGTTTTTT
NA | TRBJ2-1 | TRBV7-9 | TRBD2 | CASSPKTSGSQGNEQFF | TGTGCCAGCAGCCCCAAGACTAGCGGGAGTCAAGGGAATGAGCAGTTCTTC
once | TRBJ2-7 | TRBV27 | TRBD2 | CASSPTSGKIYEQYF | TGTGCCAGCAGTCCAACTAGCGGGAAAATCTACGAGCAGTACTTC
NA | TRBJ1-2 | TRBV10-2 | TRBD1 | CASSPQLTGSGYTF | TGCGCCAGCAGTCCTCAGCTGACAGGGTCTGGCTACACCTTC
once | TRBJ1-3 | TRBV28 | NA | CASSPPQGNTIYF | TGTGCCAGCAGTCCCCCCCAGGGAAACACCATATATTTT
NA | TRBJ2-1 | TRBV5-1 | TRBD2 | CASSPGLVARDLNEQFF | TGCGCCAGCAGCCCGGGACTAGTGGCAAGGGACCTCAATGAGCAGTTCTTC
NA | TRBJ1-5 | TRBV19 | NA | CASSIEVFGVTQSNQPQHF | TGTGCCAGTAGTATAGAGGTGTTTGGGGTGACGCAAAGCAATCAGCCCCAGCATTTT
NA | TRBJ2-3 | TRBV5-1 | NA | CASSLWAGGDTQYF | TGCGCCAGCAGCTTGTGGGCCGGTGGAGATACGCAGTATTTT
NA | TRBJ2-7 | TRBV9 | NA | CASTPTGSYEQYF | TGTGCCAGCACCCCGACGGGCTCCTACGAGCAGTACTTC
NA | TRBJ2-5 | TRBV19 | NA | CASSIWDGPKETQYF | TGTGCCAGTAGTATATGGGACGGGCCCAAAGAGACCCAGTACTTC
NA | TRBJ2-2 | TRBV5-6 | NA | CASSLAGTKTGELFF | TGTGCCAGCAGCTTGGCCGGGACAAAGACCGGGGAGCTGTTTTTT
NA | TRBJ2-7 | TRBV15 | NA | CATSPAPEKHYEQYF | TGTGCCACCAGCCCCGCACCGGAGAAGCACTACGAGCAGTACTTC
NA | TRBJ2-1 | TRBV29-1 | TRBD2 | CSSGGRLTNEQFF | TGCAGCTCCGGCGGGAGGCTCACGAATGAGCAGTTCTTC
NA | TRBJ2-7 | TRBV25-1 | NA | CASTRAGGIYEQYF | TGTGCCAGCACCCGAGCCGGCGGAATCTACGAGCAGTACTTC
NA | TRBJ2-1 | TRBV5-6 | NA | CASTTRLAEYNEQFF | TGTGCCAGCACTACCAGGTTAGCGGAGTACAATGAGCAGTTCTTC
NA | TRBJ2-7 | TRBV19 | NA | CASSPGGPNYEQYF | TGTGCCAGTAGCCCAGGCGGTCCTAACTACGAGCAGTACTTC
NA | TRBJ2-7 | TRBV13 | NA | CASSADGYEQYF | TGTGCCAGCAGCGCGGACGGTTACGAGCAGTACTTC
NA | TRBJ2-3 | TRBV9 | TRBD2 | CASSASGSTDTQYF | TGTGCCAGCAGCGCTAGCGGGAGCACAGATACGCAGTATTTT
NA | TRBJ2-1 | TRBV27 | TRBD2 | CASSSTGTSGRSSYNEQFF | TGTGCCAGCAGTTCAACCGGGACTAGCGGGCGTAGCTCCTACAATGAGCAGTTCTTC
NA | TRBJ2-1 | TRBV7-2 | NA | CASSSAMGGSSYNEQFF | TGTGCCAGCAGCTCGGCCATGGGGGGAAGCTCCTACAATGAGCAGTTCTTC
NA | TRBJ1-5 | TRBV7-2 | NA | CASSLSWQPQHF | TGTGCCAGCAGCTTATCATGGCAGCCCCAGCATTTT
few | TRBJ2-3 | TRBV7-6 | NA | CASSPLSENLGDTQYF | TGTGCCAGCAGCCCCCTTAGCGAGAACTTGGGAGATACGCAGTATTTT
NA | TRBJ1-3 | TRBV7-2 | NA | CASSRTPSLSGNTIYF | TGTGCCAGCAGCCGAACCCCGAGCCTCTCTGGAAACACCATATATTTT
NA | TRBJ2-2 | TRBV29-1 | TRBD1 | CSGYRGVNTGELFF | TGCAGCGGTTACAGGGGTGTGAACACCGGGGAGCTGTTTTTT
NA | TRBJ2-1 | TRBV6-5 | TRBD2 | CASRGLATNNEQFF | TGTGCCAGCAGGGGACTAGCGACCAACAATGAGCAGTTCTTC
NA | TRBJ1-2 | TRBV28 | NA | CASRTGQGNNYGYTF | TGTGCCAGCAGAACCGGGCAGGGGAATAACTATGGCTACACCTTC
once | TRBJ1-3 | TRBV9 | TRBD1 | CASSVGQGDTIYF | TGTGCCAGCAGCGTAGGACAGGGGGACACCATATATTTT
NA | TRBJ2-7 | TRBV2 | NA | CASLGDGYEQYF | TGTGCCAGCCTCGGGGACGGCTACGAGCAGTACTTC
NA | TRBJ2-2 | TRBV5-5 | TRBD2 | CASSPRSGTTGELFF | TGTGCCAGCAGCCCCAGGAGCGGGACCACCGGGGAGCTGTTTTTT
NA | TRBJ1-2 | TRBV7-2 | NA | CASSLSAEVGYTF | TGTGCCAGCAGCTTAAGCGCTGAAGTGGGCTACACCTTC
NA | TRBJ2-5 | TRBV12-5 | NA | CASGSHQETQYF | TGTGCTAGTGGTTCCCACCAAGAGACCCAGTACTTC
NA | TRBJ2-1 | TRBV6-1 | NA | CASSDRVLAFLYNEQFF | TGTGCCAGCAGTGACAGGGTGTTAGCATTTTTATACAATGAGCAGTTCTTC
NA | TRBJ1-2 | TRBV5-4 | TRBD1 | CASSSGGGDRAYGYTF | TGTGCCAGCAGCTCAGGAGGGGGCGACAGGGCCTATGGCTACACCTTC
NA | TRBJ2-1 | TRBV27 | NA | CASSLGLGRNEQFF | TGTGCCAGCAGTTTAGGTCTCGGACGGAATGAGCAGTTCTTC